The clone carrying this T cell receptor beta chain was counted a single time. Its antigen is unidentified. The entry originates in a study of cytomegalovirus exposure and HLA in healthy donors. The CDR3 totals 16 residues. The germline V gene has CDR1 SGHVS and CDR2 FQNEAQ. Trimming left V 4 bases short and J 2 bases short, with 15 bases between. PCR employed 60 Vbeta and 13 Jbeta primers. The data were produced by immunoSEQ multiplex PCR, yet TCRdb's version contains in-frame clones alone and is incomplete. This sample has 50,000 to 70,000 clones, with roughly 80% found just once. General study results and limits: Fewer N-insertions (relative to the approximately 670-donor mean) were reportedly seen in an Asian-associated ancestry cluster in a later analysis. When analyzed later, a missense DCLRE1C variant was found to be linked to TCR beta V- and J-gene trimming. Researchers reportedly found TCR beta sequences accurately predicted most subjects' HLA-A and HLA-B alleles.

This receptor was obtained from a woman aged 40 to 50 in good health and CMV-seronegative. V and J are TRBV7-8 and TRBJ1-5, with D maybe TRBD1 (6 bases). The source material was PBMCs. Here the CDR3 reads CASSSETGMGNQPQHF. Here the CDR3 DNA reads TGTGCCAGCAGCTCAGAAACAGGGATGGGCAATCAGCCCCAGCATTTT.